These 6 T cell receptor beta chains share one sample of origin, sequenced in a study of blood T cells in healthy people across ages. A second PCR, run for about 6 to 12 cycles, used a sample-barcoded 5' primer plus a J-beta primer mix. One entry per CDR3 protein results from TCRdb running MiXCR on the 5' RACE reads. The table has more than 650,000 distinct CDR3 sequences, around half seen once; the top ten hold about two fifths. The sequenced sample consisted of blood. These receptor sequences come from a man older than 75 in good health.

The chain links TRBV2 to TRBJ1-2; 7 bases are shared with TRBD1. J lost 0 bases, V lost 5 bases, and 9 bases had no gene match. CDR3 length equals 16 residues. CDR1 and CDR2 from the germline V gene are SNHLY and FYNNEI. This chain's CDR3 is CASSFGPGGPNYGYTF. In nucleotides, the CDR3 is TGTGCCAGCAGTTTTGGGCCAGGGGGTCCTAACTATGGCTACACCTTC.

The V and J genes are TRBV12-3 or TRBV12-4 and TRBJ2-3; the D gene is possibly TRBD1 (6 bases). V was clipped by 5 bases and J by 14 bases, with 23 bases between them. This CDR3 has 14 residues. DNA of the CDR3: TGTGCCAGCAGTCTCGGACAGATTCACAGAGACGCGTATTTT. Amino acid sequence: CASSLGQIHRDAYF.

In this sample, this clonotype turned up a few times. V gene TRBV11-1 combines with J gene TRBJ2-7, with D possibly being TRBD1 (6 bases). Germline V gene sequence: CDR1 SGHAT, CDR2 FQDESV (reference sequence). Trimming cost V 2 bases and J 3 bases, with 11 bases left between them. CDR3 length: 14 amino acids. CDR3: CASSLQQGIYEQYF. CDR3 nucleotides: TGTGCCAGCAGCTTACAACAGGGAATCTACGAGCAGTACTTC.

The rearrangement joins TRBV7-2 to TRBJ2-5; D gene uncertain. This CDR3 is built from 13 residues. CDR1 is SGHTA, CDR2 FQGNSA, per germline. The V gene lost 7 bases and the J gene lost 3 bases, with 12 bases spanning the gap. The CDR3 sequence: CASTPQREETQYF. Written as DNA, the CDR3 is TGTGCCAGCACCCCTCAAAGGGAAGAGACCCAGTACTTC.

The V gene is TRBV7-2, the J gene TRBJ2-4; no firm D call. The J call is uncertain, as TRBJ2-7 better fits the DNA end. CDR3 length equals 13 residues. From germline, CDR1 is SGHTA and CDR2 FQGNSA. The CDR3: CASSLRNSYEQYF. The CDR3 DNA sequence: TGTGCCAGCAGCCTCCGGAACTCCTACGAGCAGTACTTC.

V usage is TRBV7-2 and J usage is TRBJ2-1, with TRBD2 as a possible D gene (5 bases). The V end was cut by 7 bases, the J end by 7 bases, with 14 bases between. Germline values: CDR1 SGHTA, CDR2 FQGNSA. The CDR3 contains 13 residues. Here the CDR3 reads CASTELGSNEQFF. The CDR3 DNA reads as TGTGCCAGCACCGAACTAGGCTCTAATGAGCAGTTCTTC. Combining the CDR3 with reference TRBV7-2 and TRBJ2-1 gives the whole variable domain GAGVSQSPSNKVTEKGKDVELRCDPISGHTALYWYRQSLGQGLEFLIYFQGNSAPDKSGLPSDRFSAERTGGSVSTLTIQRTQQEDSAVYLCASTELGSNEQFFGPGTRLTVL.